The 2 T cell receptor beta chains in this list originate from one sample, sequenced in a study of regulatory T cells in long-lasting Graves disease. Combining iRepertoire HTBI primers with Arm-PCR of CDR3 regions, the authors built TCR beta libraries. TCRdb used MiXCR to reprocess the multiplex PCR reads, holding one entry per CDR3 protein. This repertoire shows 440,000 or so distinct CDR3 sequences, 15% found once; its top ten account for over 15%. Noted time point: newly diagnosed GD, antithyroid drugs for less than 3 months. From RNA extracted from PBMCs, the TCR library was made. This sample was shared with a second study, whose subject was T cells in Graves' hyperthyroidism and ophthalmopathy.

The specimen was peripheral blood mononuclear cells (PBMCs), collected at new diagnosis, from a patient treated with antithyroid drugs. These receptor sequences come from a woman aged 25-40 years with Graves disease.

Ten or more counts support this clonotype. This chain uses TRBV11-2 with TRBJ2-7, with 9 bases matching TRBD2. J was trimmed by 9 bases and V by 4 bases; bases with no gene match: 7. The CDR3 covers 13 residues. CDR1 is SGHAT, CDR2 FQNNGV, per germline. CDR3: CASSSWTSVGQYF. DNA of the CDR3: TGTGCCAGCAGCTCCTGGACTAGCGTGGGGCAGTACTTC.

This clonotype was seen just once. A single base separates this from a much larger clone, so it may be a read error. J is TRBJ1-5 and V is TRBV5-1; unclear D gene. Trimming took 0 bases from V and 7 from J, leaving 11 bases between them. Germline loops: CDR1 SGHRS, CDR2 YFSETQ. CDR3 size: 14 residues. The CDR3 loop is CASSLVGAGQPQHF. DNA for the CDR3: TGCGCCAGCAGCTTGGTCGGAGCGGGACAGCCCCAGCATTTT.